This entry describes one TCR beta chain. Its target antigen remains unknown. There are no base qualities to consult, and no much larger clone falls within one base. The TCR beta CDR3 regions were amplified from the RNA transcripts. For the first round of RT-PCR on the TCR CDR3, the HTBI primer set was used together with the Qiagen OneStep RT-PCR kit. Libraries were constructed in a second round of multiplex PCR, after which size selection and purification were carried out. Sequencing of the libraries was done on an Illumina HiSeq2000 using paired-end 100 bp reads. From the authors' description of their analysis: SOAPnuke was used to process the raw data, throwing out any read that contained adapters or uncalled bases, had a mean Phred below 15, or lacked an exact constant-primer or identifier match. High-quality paired reads were merged with COPE v1.2.5, and unique nucleotide sequences were defined as clonotypes. Clonotypes were aligned to IMGT TRBV, TRBD and TRBJ reference segments using MiTCR v1.1. The analysis included only V-J combinations with a frequency above 0.0001, which together covered around 99% of the repertoires. The TCS score was defined as the ratio of F50 (clonal expansion) to E x V (chaos), calculated using BLOSUM62-based TCRdist between CDR3 peptides within each V-J. Welch's t-statistics and random forest reduced 514 V-J features to 13, which were used in a naive Bayes classifier (R e1071). TCRdb reanalyzed the raw reads on its own, using fastp at Q25 for trimming and MiXCR for clone calling, and kept in-frame beta chains. Every distinct CDR3 protein forms one entry, paired with its most common genes and DNA. The V and J calls come from TCRdb's annotation, not from the publication. The table for this sample lists under 700,000 distinct CDR3 sequences; around 45% of them were counted only once. The ten largest clones add up to just under 8.5% of the sample.

Stable Graves' hyperthyroidism was defined as the absence of progression to ophthalmopathy over 18 months of follow-up. Hyperthyroidism patients were newly diagnosed, had a disease duration of under 2 months, and were aged 18 to 65 years. The study excluded patients with uncontrolled infections, other autoimmune diseases, pregnancy or lactation. Diagnoses were based on clinical symptoms, serum thyroxine and TRAb, thyroid ultrasound and orbital computed tomography. Total RNA was extracted with Trizol reagent, and quality was checked on an Agilent 2100 Bioanalyzer. This sample is part of a study of T cells in Graves' hyperthyroidism and ophthalmopathy (dated by TCRdb to about 2019). Study-level background: To identify distinguishing TCR V-J signatures, a discovery cohort of some 99 patients was used, comprising approximately 40 with Graves' ophthalmopathy and about 59 with stable Graves' hyperthyroidism. Prospective prediction of ophthalmopathy was tested in an independent validation cohort consisting of 18 to 20 hyperthyroidism patients and around 16 patients who later progressed to ophthalmopathy. TCR Vbeta CDR3 sequencing of 120 to 150 peripheral blood samples (43 ophthalmopathy, about 80 hyperthyroidism and some 17 progressor patients) is reported in the paper. The 75 to 100 discovery patients were divided at random into training and test sets in a 7:3 ratio. Thyroid tissue and blood T-cell repertoires from about six Graves' hyperthyroidism patients were also compared in the study. After sampling, hyperthyroidism patients received methimazole starting at 30 mg daily, and ophthalmopathy patients received high-dose intravenous methylprednisolone. Study-wide findings and limitations: Sample size was not statistically predetermined, and investigators were not blinded to group allocation. Most expanded thyroid clonotypes (frequency above 0.001) were also detected in blood, suggesting blood repertoires may reflect thyroid immune responses. Ophthalmopathy was separated from stable hyperthyroidism by a 13 V-J signature model, with about 86% sensitivity and approximately 84% specificity obtained in cross-validation and 80%/75% obtained in testing. In validation, the model predicted progression to ophthalmopathy with just under 71% sensitivity and 72% to 75% specificity, a median of about six months before onset.

Sequenced: peripheral blood or thyroid tissue (not recorded which). This clonotype was sampled from a woman younger than 30 with Graves' hyperthyroidism. Donor details come from another sample of the same person, matched by shared clones.

The DNA sequence reads TGTGCCAGCAGCTCGAGACAGGGGGCACCCTACGAGCAGTACTTC. Translated, this gives CASSSRQGAPYEQYF. The sequence is built from TRBV5-8 and TRBJ2-7; 10 of the junction bases match TRBD1. Looking up the germline V gene yields CDR1 SGHTS and CDR2 YDEGEE. The CDR3 runs 15 residues from the cysteine to the phenylalanine. Only the CDR3 part of the read is kept: 45 bases, read in frame from the first base. V lost 3 bases and J lost 2 bases, and the count of bases not matched to a germline gene is 5.